The clone carrying this TCR beta chain is medium-sized (0.01 to 0.1%) within its sample. Its antigen is undetermined. This sample is drawn from a study of siplizumab effects on memory and regulatory T cells. For the study at large: Pairing was applied to the mixed lymphocyte reactions, which contained siplizumab at 1 ug/mL or no drug.

The mixed lymphocyte reaction cells were held in coculture (37°C) for around six days. This CDR3 is 14 amino acids long. Germline V gene lookup returns CDR1 SGHNT and CDR2 YYREEE (reference sequence). Trimming left V 1 base short and J 5 bases short, with 13 bases between. Only in-frame clones appear in the TCRdb table, and some are missing; sequencing was by immunoSEQ multiplex PCR. The sample shows 7,700 or so clones, about two fifths of them seen only once. Overall study findings and caveats: The alloresponse seemed to draw substantially on naive T cells, which appeared more diverse than memory cells. Siplizumab produced a significant drop in alloreactive sequences attributable to unstimulated CD4+ memory cells.

The TCR originated in a human donor in good health; the cells came from an allogeneic mixed lymphocyte reaction. J is TRBJ2-7 and V is TRBV5-4; D not resolved. The sample comprised CFSE-low (dividing) CD8+ T cells sorted from an allogeneic mixed lymphocyte reaction. Here the CDR3 DNA reads TGTGCCAGCAGCTTGAGTCAGGCCCTTGACGAGCAGTACTTC. This gives the protein CASSLSQALDEQYF.